One sample yielded the 14 T cell receptor beta chains listed below, sequenced in a study of blood T cells in healthy people across ages. Through a sample-barcoded 5' primer and a J-beta primer mix, a second PCR was run for 7 to 11 cycles. TCRdb passed the 5' RACE reads through MiXCR, listing each CDR3 protein once. The sample carries some 1,500,000 distinct CDR3 sequences, 40% to 45% recorded once. Material for sequencing was blood. Every receptor here comes from a woman under 30 in good health.

This rearrangement joins TRBV7-9 to TRBJ2-7, with no clear D. The V gene's germline CDR1 is SEHNR and CDR2 FQNEAQ (reference sequence). The CDR3 contains 14 residues. Trimming took off 5 bases at V and 7 bases at J, with 18 bases between the two ends. This CDR3 reads CASSPGIRPREQYF. The CDR3 nucleotides are TGTGCCAGCAGCCCCGGCATTAGGCCTCGTGAGCAGTACTTC. Drawing the rest from reference TRBV7-9 and TRBJ2-7, the complete variable domain is DTGVSQNPRHKITKRGQNVTFRCDPISEHNRLYWYRQTLGQGPEFLTYFQNEAQLEKSRLLSDRFSAERPKGSFSTLEIQRTEQGDSAMYLCASSPGIRPREQYFGPGTRLTVT.

This clonotype was counted many times. The rearrangement uses TRBV10-3 and TRBJ1-5; TRBD1 aligns across 7 bases. This CDR3 spans 13 amino acids. Losses at the gene ends were 8 bases for V and 5 bases for J; bases not matched to a gene: 6. Germline CDR1 and CDR2: ENHRY and SYGVKD. The CDR3 DNA follows: TGTGCCATCCGCGGACAGGCCGATCAGCCCCAGCATTTT. Translating it yields CAIRGQADQPQHF.

The V gene is TRBV11-2, the J gene TRBJ1-2; D unclear. Germline CDR1 reads SGHAT; CDR2 reads FQNNGV. Trimming left V 6 bases short and J 7 bases short, with 24 bases between. The CDR3 sequence is 16 residues long. The CDR3 protein is CASRSVRDPGRGGYTF. The CDR3 DNA is TGTGCCAGCAGATCTGTTCGAGACCCCGGAAGAGGTGGCTACACCTTC.

The chain uses TRBV7-9 and TRBJ2-1, with D perhaps matching TRBD1 (6 bases). V lost 2 bases, J lost 10 bases, and 15 bases lay in between. This CDR3 is 14 amino acids long. The V gene's germline CDR1 is SEHNR and CDR2 FQNEAQ (reference sequence). The CDR3 loop is CASSLRDTWYEQFF. Written as DNA, the CDR3 is TGTGCCAGCAGCTTAAGGGACACCTGGTACGAGCAGTTCTTC.

The gene calls are TRBV28 and TRBJ2-4, with a possible D match to TRBD2 (6 bases). With the DNA end fitting TRBJ2-7 better, the J assignment may be wrong. Germline V CDR1 and CDR2: MDHEN, SYDVKM. This CDR3 has 11 residues. The CDR3 loop is CATGLSYEQYF. CDR3 nucleotide sequence: TGTGCCACGGGACTTTCCTACGAGCAGTACTTC.

V and J are TRBV5-4 and TRBJ2-5; D gene unclear. The CDR3 has 15 residues. V was clipped by 4 bases and J by 1 base, with 14 bases between them. In germline, CDR1 is SGHNT, CDR2 YYREEE (reference sequence). The CDR3 DNA is TGTGCCAGCAGCCGGTCAGTGGCCCCCCAAGAGACCCAGTACTTC. This gives the protein CASSRSVAPQETQYF.

This clonotype occurred a few times. The chain joins TRBV4-1 to TRBJ1-5; 8 nucleotides line up with TRBD1. J gave up 6 bases and V 4 bases, and 8 bases lay outside the gene matches. The CDR3 is 15 residues long. Germline V lookup: CDR1 MGHRA, CDR2 YSYEKL. DNA for the CDR3: TGCGCCAGCAGCCTAGAGCAGGGGGCTTTTCAGCCCCAGCATTTT. Translation: CASSLEQGAFQPQHF.

The V gene is TRBV6-2 or TRBV6-3, the J gene TRBJ1-1; unclear D gene. V dropped 2 bases and J dropped 1 base, with 8 bases sitting between them. Per germline, CDR1 MNHEY and CDR2 SVGEGT. The CDR3 has 14 amino acids. The CDR3 is CASSYAAQNTEAFF. The DNA for the CDR3 is TGTGCCAGCAGTTACGCAGCCCAGAACACTGAAGCTTTCTTT.

This clonotype came up a few times. This chain uses TRBV18 with TRBJ2-5; the D gene is possibly TRBD2 (5 bases). The DNA end favors TRBJ2-7, so the J call may be wrong. In germline, CDR1 is KGHSH, CDR2 LQKENI. This CDR3 is built from 14 residues. DNA of the CDR3: TGTGCCAGCTCAGCCATTCTACTAGATGTCGAGCAGTACTTC. Its translation is CASSAILLDVEQYF.

This clonotype was seen only a few times. The rearrangement joins TRBV29-1 to TRBJ2-3, with a possible D match to TRBD1 (6 bases). The CDR3 has 13 residues. The germline gives CDR1 SQVTM, CDR2 ANQGSEA. Trimming pared 4 bases from V and 4 bases from J, leaving 12 bases between. This CDR3 is CSVATRGADTQYF. Written as DNA, the CDR3 is TGCAGCGTTGCGACCAGGGGCGCAGATACGCAGTATTTT.

This clonotype occurred a few times. The V gene is TRBV6-2 or TRBV6-3, the J gene TRBJ1-5; D is uncertain. Trimming removed 3 bases at V and 4 bases at J, with 7 bases between. The CDR3 totals 13 residues. CDR1 and CDR2 from the germline V gene are MNHEY and SVGEGT. CDR3 in amino acids: CASSYAMNQPQHF. Written as DNA, the CDR3 is TGTGCCAGCAGTTATGCGATGAATCAGCCCCAGCATTTT.

The chain combines TRBV21-1 with TRBJ2-1. TRBV21-1 is listed as a pseudogene. The CDR3 spans 11 residues. This chain's CDR3 is CASSNVNEQFF. CDR3 DNA sequence: TGTGCCAGCAGCAATGTGAATGAGCAGTTCTTC.

There are many counts of this clonotype. V usage is TRBV12-3 or TRBV12-4 and J usage is TRBJ2-5; no firm D call. The CDR3 consists of 13 residues. The V gene lost 4 bases and the J gene lost 5 bases, with 11 bases spanning the gap. The CDR3 is CASSWNLGETQYF. In nucleotides, the CDR3 is TGTGCCAGCAGTTGGAATCTGGGGGAGACCCAGTACTTC.

In its sample, this clonotype was seen a few times. The J gene is TRBJ1-2, the V gene TRBV20-1; tentatively, D is TRBD1 (5 bases). The length of the CDR3 is 10 residues. From germline, CDR1 is DFQATT and CDR2 SNEGSKA (reference sequence). CDR3 loop: CRTQGYGYTF. The CDR3 bases are TGCAGAACCCAGGGTTATGGCTACACCTTC.